This entry lists 16 T cell receptor beta chains sequenced from one sample in a study of blood T cell repertoires in COVID-19. Profiled with immunoSEQ multiplex PCR; TCRdb holds only in-frame clones, not every one. Of approximately 300,000 clones in the sample, around 91% were seen once. The sample was PBMCs or T cells enriched from blood (not recorded which). These TCRs come from a woman aged 18-29 years with acute COVID-19.

V gene TRBV7-2 combines with J gene TRBJ1-6, with 7 bases lining up with TRBD1. The CDR3 runs 19 residues. The germline V gene encodes CDR1 SGHTA and CDR2 FQGNSA. Trimming cost V 7 bases and J 2 bases; bases outside gene matches: 17. This CDR3 reads CASTPGFRTGVPYNSPLHF. The CDR3 coding sequence is TGTGCCAGCACCCCAGGGTTCCGAACAGGGGTGCCCTATAATTCACCCCTCCACTTT.

This clone was picked up one time. The genes are TRBV7-9 and TRBJ1-2, with 7 bases identical to TRBD1. This CDR3 spans 14 amino acids. Germline CDR1 reads SEHNR; CDR2 reads FQNEAQ (reference sequence). Unmatched junction bases numbered 2, after V lost 0 bases and J lost 4 bases. The CDR3 here is CASSLASGGYGYTF. The CDR3, as DNA: TGTGCCAGCAGCTTAGCCTCAGGGGGCTATGGCTACACCTTC.

The V and J genes are TRBV9 and TRBJ2-7; 7 bases line up with TRBD2. Germline V gene data show CDR1 as SGDLS and CDR2 as YYNGEE. The CDR3 loop spans 15 amino acids. V lost 1 base, J lost 2 bases, and 6 bases stayed unmatched. CDR3 region: CASSVNPSGTYEQYF. The CDR3 DNA follows: TGTGCCAGCAGCGTAAACCCTAGCGGAACCTACGAGCAGTACTTC.

This chain uses TRBV5-1 with TRBJ1-2, with D possibly matching TRBD1 (6 bases). V was clipped by 4 bases and J by 6 bases, with 19 bases between them. CDR3 length: 15 residues. The germline V gene has CDR1 SGHRS and CDR2 YFSETQ. The CDR3, as DNA: TGCGCCAGCAGCCTTAACAGGGATAGGTATGATGGCTACACCTTC. Translated, it gives CASSLNRDRYDGYTF.

The chain uses TRBV3-1 (or the pseudogene TRBV3-2) and TRBJ1-5; no firm D call. The CDR3 runs to 15 residues. Germline V gene data show CDR1 as LGHDT and CDR2 as YNNKEL (reference sequence). The V end was cut by 0 bases, the J end by 5 bases, with 11 bases between. The CDR3 is CASSQDSGWDQPQHF. The CDR3 DNA reads as TGTGCCAGCAGCCAAGATAGCGGGTGGGATCAGCCCCAGCATTTT.

The chain is built from TRBV3-1 (or the pseudogene TRBV3-2) and TRBJ2-1; TRBD2 matches 14 bases. This CDR3 has 16 amino acids. Trimming removed 3 bases from V and 12 bases from J; junction bases left unmatched: 10. CDR1 and CDR2 (germline): LGHDT, YNNKEL (reference sequence). Here the CDR3 reads CASSQRPTSGGVGQFF. The CDR3, as DNA: TGTGCCAGCAGCCAGAGACCGACTAGCGGGGGGGTCGGGCAGTTCTTC.

The V gene is TRBV28, the J gene TRBJ1-4; D gene uncertain. Germline CDR1 is MDHEN and CDR2 is SYDVKM. The CDR3 totals 14 residues. Trimming cost V 8 bases and J 5 bases, with 15 bases left between them. The CDR3 bases are TGTGCCAGCTGCTTCCTCGGGTCGAATGAAAAACTGTTTTTT. Translated, it gives CASCFLGSNEKLFF.

The J gene is TRBJ1-2, the V gene TRBV28, with D uncertain. The germline CDR1 and CDR2 sequences are MDHEN and SYDVKM. Trimming removed 6 bases from V and 3 bases from J, with 11 bases in between. The CDR3 consists of 13 residues. Here the CDR3 reads CASSIANDYGYTF. CDR3 in DNA: TGTGCCAGCAGCATAGCTAACGACTATGGCTACACCTTC.

The rearrangement uses TRBV7-9 and TRBJ2-5, with 12 nucleotides matching TRBD2. CDR3 size: 16 residues. Germline V gene lookup returns CDR1 SEHNR and CDR2 FQNEAQ (reference sequence). The J segment lost 5 bases and the V segment lost 5 bases, leaving 9 bases of the junction unmatched. In DNA form, the CDR3 reads TGTGCCAGCAGCCGAGCTAGCGGGAGGGCAGGGGAGACCCAGTACTTC. Protein product: CASSRASGRAGETQYF.

V is TRBV7-9 and J is TRBJ2-1; 9 positions agree with TRBD2. The germline V gene has CDR1 SEHNR and CDR2 FQNEAQ (reference sequence). The CDR3 consists of 15 residues. Trimming took 5 bases from V and 7 from J; bases not matched to a gene: 9. The CDR3 DNA follows: TGTGCCAGCAGCCTAGTAAGCGGGAGGAAGAATGAGCAGTTCTTC. This gives the protein CASSLVSGRKNEQFF.

CDR3 sequence: CASSLPGGQGGGYTF. The DNA for the CDR3 is TGTGCCAGCAGCCTCCCCGGCGGACAGGGCGGTGGCTACACCTTC. The chain has TRBV11-3 and TRBJ1-2; 8 bases match TRBD1. V lost 5 bases, J lost 7 bases, and 12 bases stayed unmatched. The CDR3 runs to 15 residues. Germline lookup yields CDR1 SGHNT and CDR2 YENEEA.

The chain joins TRBV24-1 to TRBJ2-7; perhaps TRBD2 as D (6 bases). Trimming shortened V by 3 bases and J by 7 bases, and 15 bases separated the two germline ends. From germline, CDR1 is KGHDR and CDR2 SFDVKD. The CDR3 is 14 amino acids. Here the CDR3 DNA reads TGTGCCACCAGTGATCCGTCCCTAGCGTGGGAGCAGTACTTC. Protein product: CATSDPSLAWEQYF.

For this clone: Other nucleotide sequences from this sample produce the same CDR3. This CDR3 is CATSDPGQGQPQHF. CDR3 bases: TGTGCCACCAGTGACCCGGGACAGGGGCAGCCCCAGCATTTT. The V call is TRBV24-1, the J call TRBJ1-5; 10 bases are a match to TRBD1. Trimming cost V 4 bases and J 7 bases; bases outside gene matches: 3. CDR1 KGHDR and CDR2 SFDVKD come from the germline V gene. This CDR3 spans 14 amino acids.

The chain links TRBV30 to TRBJ2-5; perhaps TRBD2 as D (6 bases). The germline V and J ends were trimmed by 1 base and 3 bases, with 12 bases remaining between them. Germline loops: CDR1 GTSNPN, CDR2 SVGIG (reference sequence). This CDR3 contains 14 residues. The CDR3 region has the DNA TGTGCCTGGAGTGCCTCGGGAGAGGAAGAGACCCAGTACTTC. It encodes CAWSASGEEETQYF.

The rearrangement uses TRBV2 and TRBJ1-1; no definite D call. V was pared by 4 bases and J by 7 bases, with 19 bases between. The germline CDR1 and CDR2 sequences are SNHLY and FYNNEI. The CDR3 is 15 residues long. CDR3 sequence: CASSGYIGYQSEAFF. The CDR3 DNA reads as TGTGCCAGCAGTGGATACATCGGGTACCAAAGTGAAGCTTTCTTT.

The V gene is TRBV28, the J gene TRBJ1-1; D gene unclear. The CDR3 extends over 12 amino acids. V was clipped by 3 bases and J by 8 bases, with 10 bases between them. Germline V gene sequence: CDR1 MDHEN, CDR2 SYDVKM. The CDR3 nucleotides read TGTGCCAGCAGTTTGAGACAACCCGAAGCTTTCTTT. Translation: CASSLRQPEAFF.